The 14 T cell receptor beta chains given below trace back to one sample, sequenced in a study of identical twins. TCRdb itself ran the 5' RACE reads through MiXCR, one entry per CDR3 protein. The sample includes about 340,000 distinct CDR3 sequences, 9% to 10% of them seen just once. The sequencing sample was made of naive T cells sorted from blood. These receptors all come from a woman in her fifties or sixties in good health.

This clonotype appeared a few times. This chain uses TRBV7-9 with TRBJ2-3, with D perhaps matching TRBD1 or TRBD2 (5 bases each). Looked up from germline, CDR1 is SEHNR and CDR2 is FQNEAQ (reference sequence). There are 15 residues in the CDR3. V was clipped by 1 base and J by 5 bases, with 13 bases between them. CDR3 amino acids: CASSLEGSGGDTQYF. Written as DNA, the CDR3 is TGTGCCAGCAGCTTAGAGGGGAGTGGGGGAGATACGCAGTATTTT.

This clonotype was seen a few times. The rearrangement uses TRBV24-1 and TRBJ2-1; no clear D gene. Germline V lookup: CDR1 KGHDR, CDR2 SFDVKD. V was cut by 5 bases and J by 0 bases, with 10 bases left in between. This CDR3 is 15 amino acids long. The CDR3 coding sequence is TGTGCCACCAGTGTGGGCGGCCTCTCCTACAATGAGCAGTTCTTC. Residues: CATSVGGLSYNEQFF.

This clonotype has a count of ten or more. V and J are TRBV5-1 and TRBJ1-1; TRBD1 is a possible D gene (5 bases). The CDR3 runs to 12 residues. Germline CDR1 is SGHRS and CDR2 is YFSETQ. V was trimmed by 9 bases and J by 5 bases, leaving 14 bases between them. CDR3 in amino acids: CATTWGETEAFF. In nucleotides, the CDR3 is TGCGCCACCACTTGGGGGGAAACTGAAGCTTTCTTT.

This clonotype has just a few counts. The genes are TRBV24-1 and TRBJ2-5, with D perhaps TRBD1 (6 bases). V was clipped by 3 bases and J by 3 bases, with 13 bases between them. The V gene's germline CDR1 is KGHDR and CDR2 SFDVKD. This CDR3 region has 15 residues. CDR3 sequence reads: CATSDADRPKETQYF. The CDR3 nucleotides are TGTGCCACCAGTGATGCTGACAGGCCTAAAGAGACCCAGTACTTC.

This clonotype was recorded at least ten times. The CDR3 nucleotides are TGTGCCATCAGTGACGACAGGGGGACGTACCAAGAGACCCAGTACTTC. It is translated as CAISDDRGTYQETQYF. The genes are TRBV10-3 and TRBJ2-5, with 9 bases that match TRBD1. Trimming cost V 3 bases and J 0 bases; bases outside gene matches: 5. The CDR3 has 16 residues. In germline, CDR1 is ENHRY, CDR2 SYGVKD.

V and J are TRBV4-1 and TRBJ2-2; no reliable D call. Trimming cost V 0 bases and J 0 bases, with 11 bases left between them. Germline-derived CDR1 and CDR2 are MGHRA and YSYEKL. The CDR3 contains 17 residues. The CDR3 loop reads CASSQDQSISNTGELFF. The CDR3 coding sequence is TGCGCCAGCAGCCAAGATCAAAGCATATCGAACACCGGGGAGCTGTTTTTT.

The chain recombines TRBV10-3 with TRBJ2-1, with 10 bases identical to TRBD2. After removal of 3 bases from V and 9 bases from J, the junction contained 11 bases not matched to a gene. The CDR3 consists of 16 residues. From germline, CDR1 is ENHRY and CDR2 SYGVKD. The CDR3 DNA follows: TGTGCCATCAGTGATTCTAGCGGGAGATTTATCCTTGAGCAGTTCTTC. It codes for CAISDSSGRFILEQFF.

The table lists this clonotype with a few counts. J is TRBJ2-7 and V is TRBV14; TRBD1 or TRBD2 may be the D gene (7 bases each). Deletions cut 3 bases from V and 5 bases from J, with 14 bases between. This CDR3 has 14 residues. Germline V lookup: CDR1 SGHDN, CDR2 FVKESK. The CDR3 is CASSHTQGRDEQYF. The CDR3 nucleotides are TGTGCCAGCAGCCATACACAGGGGAGGGACGAGCAGTACTTC.

The chain employs TRBV2 and TRBJ2-6; the match to TRBD1 covers 7 bases. The V gene end was trimmed by 7 bases and the J gene end by 10 bases; junction bases not matched to a gene: 13. This CDR3 has 15 amino acids. Germline CDR1 and CDR2: SNHLY and FYNNEI. The DNA for the CDR3 is TGTGCCAGCACCGATCAGGGACAGTATCATAACGTCCTGACTTTC. Translation gives CASTDQGQYHNVLTF.

This clonotype was detected ten times or more. The rearrangement joins TRBV7-9 to TRBJ1-1; D unresolved. The germline V gene encodes CDR1 SEHNR and CDR2 FQNEAQ (reference sequence). The CDR3 extends over 15 amino acids. Trimming removed 2 bases from V and 4 bases from J, with 14 bases in between. The CDR3 sequence is CASSLKTHIITEAFF. The CDR3 DNA reads TGTGCCAGCAGCTTAAAAACCCACATTATCACTGAAGCTTTCTTT. Variable domain in full (rest from reference TRBV7-9 and TRBJ1-1): DTGVSQNPRHKITKRGQNVTFRCDPISEHNRLYWYRQTLGQGPEFLTYFQNEAQLEKSRLLSDRFSAERPKGSFSTLEIQRTEQGDSAMYLCASSLKTHIITEAFFGQGTRLTVV.

This chain uses TRBV7-9 with TRBJ2-7; 7 bases line up with TRBD2. The V and J ends lost 5 bases and 2 bases, in that order; junction bases with no gene match: 9. The CDR3 is 15 amino acids. Germline V gene data show CDR1 as SEHNR and CDR2 as FQNEAQ (reference sequence). CDR3 DNA: TGTGCCAGCAGCGGGGGGGAGTTAGCCCCCTACGAGCAGTACTTC. Its translation: CASSGGELAPYEQYF.

This clonotype was observed at least ten times. CDR3 in amino acids: CASSQGASGTGELFF. The CDR3 DNA is TGCGCCAGCAGCCAAGGGGCCTCGGGGACCGGGGAGCTGTTTTTT. This sequence joins TRBV4-1 and TRBJ2-2, with D possibly matching TRBD2 (5 bases). Trimming removed 1 base at V and 5 bases at J, with 11 bases between. In germline, CDR1 is MGHRA, CDR2 YSYEKL. The CDR3 has 15 residues.

This clonotype has only a few counts. V usage is TRBV5-1 and J usage is TRBJ1-6, with no clear D. Trimming removed 0 bases from V and 8 bases from J, with 12 bases in between. The CDR3 totals 15 residues. Germline CDR1 and CDR2: SGHRS and YFSETQ. CDR3 sequence (DNA): TGCGCCAGCAGCTTGGAGCCAGGATCGGATTCACCCCTCCACTTT. As protein: CASSLEPGSDSPLHF.

The genes are TRBV5-4 and TRBJ2-1; 13 bases line up with TRBD2. Germline assignment: CDR1 SGHNT and CDR2 YYREEE (reference sequence). The junction had 6 bases not matched to a gene; V was cut back by 4 bases and J by 8 bases. CDR3 length: 15 amino acids. For the CDR3, the DNA is TGTGCCAGCAGCCCGACTAGCGGGAGGATCTATGAGCAGTTCTTC. Residues: CASSPTSGRIYEQFF.